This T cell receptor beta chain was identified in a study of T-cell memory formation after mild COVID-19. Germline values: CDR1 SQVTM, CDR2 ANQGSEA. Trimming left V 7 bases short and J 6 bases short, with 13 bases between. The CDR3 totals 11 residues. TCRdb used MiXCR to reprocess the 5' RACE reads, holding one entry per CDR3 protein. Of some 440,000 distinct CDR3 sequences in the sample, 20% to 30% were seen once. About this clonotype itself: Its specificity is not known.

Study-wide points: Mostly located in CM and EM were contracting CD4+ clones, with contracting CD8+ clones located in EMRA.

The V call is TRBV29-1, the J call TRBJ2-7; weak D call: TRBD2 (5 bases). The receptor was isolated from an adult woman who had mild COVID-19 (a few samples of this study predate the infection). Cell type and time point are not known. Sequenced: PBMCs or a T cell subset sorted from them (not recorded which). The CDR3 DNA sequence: TGCAGCGCCGCACGAGGGAGCGAGCAGTACTTC. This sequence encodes CSAARGSEQYF.